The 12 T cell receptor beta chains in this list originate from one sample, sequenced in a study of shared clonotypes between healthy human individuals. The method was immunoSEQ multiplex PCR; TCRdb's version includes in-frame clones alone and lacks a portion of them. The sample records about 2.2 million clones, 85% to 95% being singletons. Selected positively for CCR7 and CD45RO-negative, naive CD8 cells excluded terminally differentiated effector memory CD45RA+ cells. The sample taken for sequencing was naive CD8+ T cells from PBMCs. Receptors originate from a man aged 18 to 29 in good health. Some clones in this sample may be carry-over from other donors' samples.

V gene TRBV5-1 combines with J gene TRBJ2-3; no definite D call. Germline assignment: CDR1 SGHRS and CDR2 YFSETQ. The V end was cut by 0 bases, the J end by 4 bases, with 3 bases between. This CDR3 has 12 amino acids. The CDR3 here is CASSLVSDTQYF. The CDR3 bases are TGCGCCAGCAGCTTGGTTTCAGATACGCAGTATTTT.

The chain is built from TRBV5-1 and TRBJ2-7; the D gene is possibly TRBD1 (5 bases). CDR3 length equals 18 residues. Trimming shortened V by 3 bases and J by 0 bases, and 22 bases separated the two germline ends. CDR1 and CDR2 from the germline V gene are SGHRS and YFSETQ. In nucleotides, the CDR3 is TGCGCCAGCAGCTCTGGCAGGGCGACCCTCCACGACTCCTACGAGCAGTACTTC. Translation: CASSSGRATLHDSYEQYF.

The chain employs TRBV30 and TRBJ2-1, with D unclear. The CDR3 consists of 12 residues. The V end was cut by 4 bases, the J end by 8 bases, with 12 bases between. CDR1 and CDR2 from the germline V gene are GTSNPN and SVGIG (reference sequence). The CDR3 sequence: CAWIGSPDEQFF. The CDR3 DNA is TGTGCCTGGATCGGTAGTCCCGATGAGCAGTTCTTC.

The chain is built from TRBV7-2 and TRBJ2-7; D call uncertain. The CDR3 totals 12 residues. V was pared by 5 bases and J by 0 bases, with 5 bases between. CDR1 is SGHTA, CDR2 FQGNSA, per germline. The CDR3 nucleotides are TGTGCCAGCAGCCCTCTCTCCTACGAGCAGTACTTC. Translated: CASSPLSYEQYF.

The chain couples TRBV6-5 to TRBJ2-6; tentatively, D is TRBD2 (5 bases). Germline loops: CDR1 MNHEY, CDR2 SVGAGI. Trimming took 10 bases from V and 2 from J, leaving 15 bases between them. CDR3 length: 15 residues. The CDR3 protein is CATTSDGAGANVLTF. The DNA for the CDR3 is TGTGCCACCACCAGCGACGGGGCTGGGGCCAACGTCCTGACTTTC.

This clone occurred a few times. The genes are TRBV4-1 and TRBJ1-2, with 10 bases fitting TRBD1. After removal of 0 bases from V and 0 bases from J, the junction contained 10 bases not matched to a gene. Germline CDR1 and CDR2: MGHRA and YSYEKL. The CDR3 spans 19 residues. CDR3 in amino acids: CASSQDLETGGLANYGYTF. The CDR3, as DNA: TGCGCCAGCAGCCAAGACCTGGAGACAGGGGGCCTAGCTAACTATGGCTACACCTTC.

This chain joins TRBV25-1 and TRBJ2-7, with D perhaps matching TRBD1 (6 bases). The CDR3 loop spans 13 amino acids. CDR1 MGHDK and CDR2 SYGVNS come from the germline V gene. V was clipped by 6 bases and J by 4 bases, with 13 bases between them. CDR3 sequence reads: CASRQGKGYEQYF. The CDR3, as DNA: TGTGCCAGCAGACAGGGTAAGGGGTACGAGCAGTACTTC.

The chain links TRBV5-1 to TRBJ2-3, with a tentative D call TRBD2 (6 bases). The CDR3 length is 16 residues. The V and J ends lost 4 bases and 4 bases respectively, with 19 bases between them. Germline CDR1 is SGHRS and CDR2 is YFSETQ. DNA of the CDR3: TGCGCCAGCAGCCCCCTGCGGGACCGGATGGCAGATACGCAGTATTTT. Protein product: CASSPLRDRMADTQYF. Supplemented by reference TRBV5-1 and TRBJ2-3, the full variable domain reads KAGVTQTPRYLIKTRGQQVTLSCSPISGHRSVSWYQQTPGQGLQFLFEYFSETQRNKGNFPGRFSGRQFSNSRSEMNVSTLELGDSALYLCASSPLRDRMADTQYFGPGTRLTVL.

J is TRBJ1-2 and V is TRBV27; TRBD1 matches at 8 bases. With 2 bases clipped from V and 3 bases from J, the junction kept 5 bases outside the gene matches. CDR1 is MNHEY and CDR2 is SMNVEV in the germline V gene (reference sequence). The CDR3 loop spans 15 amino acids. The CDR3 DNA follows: TGTGCCAGCAGTTTAAGGACAGGGTATCACTATGGCTACACCTTC. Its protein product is CASSLRTGYHYGYTF.

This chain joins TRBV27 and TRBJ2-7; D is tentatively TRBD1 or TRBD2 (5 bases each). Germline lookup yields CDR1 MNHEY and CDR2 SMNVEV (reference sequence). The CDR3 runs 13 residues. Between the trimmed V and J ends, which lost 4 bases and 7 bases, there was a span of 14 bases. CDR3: CASSYGDAGEQYF. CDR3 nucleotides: TGTGCCAGCAGTTACGGGGACGCGGGTGAGCAGTACTTC.

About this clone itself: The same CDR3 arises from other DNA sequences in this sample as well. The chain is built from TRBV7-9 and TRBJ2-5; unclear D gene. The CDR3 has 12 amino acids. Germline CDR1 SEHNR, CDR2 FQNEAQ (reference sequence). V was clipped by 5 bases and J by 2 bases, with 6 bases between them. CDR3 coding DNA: TGTGCCAGCAGCCCCTTGCAAGAGACCCAGTACTTC. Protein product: CASSPLQETQYF.

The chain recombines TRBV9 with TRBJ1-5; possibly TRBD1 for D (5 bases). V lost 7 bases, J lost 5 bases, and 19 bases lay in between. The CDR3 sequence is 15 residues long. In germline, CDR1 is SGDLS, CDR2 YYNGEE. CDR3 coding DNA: TGTGCCAGCGCCAGGGATGGTCGGGCCGATCAGCCCCAGCATTTT. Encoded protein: CASARDGRADQPQHF.